There are many counts of the clone carrying this T cell receptor (beta chain). The assay was immunoSEQ multiplex PCR, and TCRdb's table has in-frame clones only and misses some. The sample yields roughly 120,000 clones, 65% to 90% seen once. This sample is part of a study of blood T cell repertoires in COVID-19. On the study more broadly: Sites in the United States, Italy and Spain provided acute and convalescent COVID-19 samples.

This CDR3 is 14 amino acids long. The V and J ends lost 4 bases and 5 bases respectively, with 9 bases between them. CDR1 and CDR2 (germline): SNHLY, FYNNEI. The chain couples TRBV2 to TRBJ1-6, with D maybe TRBD1 (5 bases). Specimen: peripheral blood. The source is a woman older than 75 with active or convalescent COVID-19. The DNA for the CDR3 is TGTGCCAGCAGTGGGGACTTTGATAATTCACCCCTCCACTTT. It is translated as CASSGDFDNSPLHF.